The present T cell receptor beta chain was sequenced within a study of CD8 T cells in ankylosing spondylitis. In germline, CDR1 is MNHEY, CDR2 SVGAGI. The CDR3 is made up of 14 amino acids. V was cut by 2 bases and J by 1 base, with 6 bases left in between. As the method for making TCR beta libraries, quantitative 5'-RACE with molecular barcodes was used. TCRdb re-called the 5' RACE reads with MiXCR, one entry per CDR3 protein. The data hold about 140,000 distinct CDR3 sequences, with roughly 7.7% observed a single time. Study findings and constraints: Disease-associated clonotypes exhibited CD8+ identity and were relatively infrequent in peripheral blood.

This clonotype was seen more than once but under ten times. As yet, its antigen is unknown. The chain couples TRBV6-5 to TRBJ1-5; D not resolved. Sequencing was performed on synovial fluid, either unsorted or a sorted T cell fraction (not recorded which). This TCR was sampled from a male donor with ankylosing spondylitis. The CDR3 nucleotides are TGTGCCAGCAGTTACGCGGCGAGCAATCAGCCCCAGCATTTT. Translated, it gives CASSYAASNQPQHF.